The 20 T cell receptor beta chains below all came from one sample that was sequenced in a study of cytomegalovirus exposure and HLA in healthy donors (TCRdb year 2017). Library prep was done by the immunoSEQ multiplex PCR assay. In its TCRdb copy, this immuneACCESS table keeps in-frame sequences only and misses some clones. Where compared with another copy, unresolved V genes explain less than half of these, and the others have no known cause. This sample has 82,000 or so clones in its table, and around 95% of those were observed once. 0.55% to 0.75% of the sample belongs to the ten largest clones. Specimen: PBMCs. The receptors derive from a woman between 18 and 29 years old in good health and CMV-seronegative.

The chain carries TRBV29-1 and TRBJ1-1; 7 bases match TRBD1. J was trimmed by 1 base and V by 4 bases; bases with no gene match: 3. The CDR3 is 13 amino acids. CDR1 and CDR2 from the germline V gene are SQVTM and ANQGSEA. For the CDR3, the DNA is TGCAGCGTTGGACAGGGCCCGAACACTGAAGCTTTCTTT. Protein sequence: CSVGQGPNTEAFF. The full variable domain, rest sourced from reference TRBV29-1 and TRBJ1-1, is SAVISQKPSRDICQRGTSLTIQCQVDSQVTMMFWYRQQPGQSLTLIATANQGSEATYESGFVIDKFPISRPNLTFSTLTVSNMSPEDSSIYLCSVGQGPNTEAFFGQGTRLTVV.

The chain uses TRBV6-1 and TRBJ1-3, with 10 nucleotides matching TRBD1. V shed 3 bases and J 3 bases; nucleotides not matched to a gene: 8. Looked up from germline, CDR1 is MNHNS and CDR2 is SASEGT. This CDR3 has 17 amino acids. The CDR3 protein is CASSDDPGQGFGNTIYF. CDR3 coding DNA: TGTGCCAGCAGTGACGACCCGGGACAGGGGTTTGGAAACACCATATATTTT.

V usage is TRBV19 and J usage is TRBJ1-4, with 7 positions matching TRBD1. This CDR3 region has 16 residues. Germline V gene sequence: CDR1 LNHDA, CDR2 SQIVND (reference sequence). V was pared by 4 bases and J by 0 bases, with 5 bases of the junction left unmatched. The CDR3 DNA sequence: TGTGCCAGTAGTAAAGTTGGGACAGCAACTAATGAAAAACTGTTTTTT. Protein: CASSKVGTATNEKLFF.

The genes are TRBV6-1 and TRBJ2-1; 8 bases match TRBD1. The V and J ends lost 3 bases and 11 bases, in that order; junction bases with no gene match: 3. The germline gives CDR1 MNHNS, CDR2 SASEGT. There are 12 residues in the CDR3. The CDR3 DNA follows: TGTGCCAGCAGTGAGCGGACAGGGCAGCAGTTCTTC. The encoded protein is CASSERTGQQFF.

This chain connects TRBV7-8 to TRBJ1-2; D is uncertain. This CDR3 spans 14 amino acids. The germline CDR1 and CDR2 sequences are SGHVS and FQNEAQ. V gave up 5 bases and J gave up 6 bases, with 16 bases separating them. The CDR3 protein is CASSHRRRVDGYTF. CDR3 in DNA: TGTGCCAGCAGCCACCGAAGGAGGGTGGATGGCTACACCTTC.

DNA for the CDR3: TGTGCCAGCACACCAGGGTCTATTTTTGAAAAACTGTTTTTT. Translation gives CASTPGSIFEKLFF. The rearrangement joins TRBV28 to TRBJ1-4; a weak D match, TRBD1 (5 bases). The CDR3 extends over 14 amino acids. Trimming cost V 7 bases and J 7 bases, with 16 bases left between them. Germline V CDR1 and CDR2: MDHEN, SYDVKM. Full variable domain (missing parts from reference TRBV28 and TRBJ1-4): DVKVTQSSRYLVKRTGEKVFLECVQDMDHENMFWYRQDPGLGLRLIYFSYDVKMKEKGDIPEGYSVSREKKERFSLILESASTNQTSMYLCASTPGSIFEKLFFGSGTQLSVL.

The genes are TRBV5-8 and TRBJ2-2, with D possibly being TRBD2 (6 bases). The germline V gene encodes CDR1 SGHTS and CDR2 YDEGEE. V was pared by 2 bases and J by 0 bases, with 8 bases between. This CDR3 spans 15 amino acids. CDR3 loop: CASSFGGPNTGELFF. As DNA, the CDR3 is TGTGCCAGCAGCTTCGGGGGACCGAACACCGGGGAGCTGTTTTTT.

The V gene is TRBV5-1, the J gene TRBJ2-7; 8 positions match TRBD1. V was clipped by 2 bases and J by 4 bases; unmatched bases: 5. This CDR3 has 14 amino acids. From germline, CDR1 is SGHRS and CDR2 YFSETQ. The CDR3 DNA reads TGCGCCAGCAGCTTTGGACAGGGACCGTACGAGCAGTACTTC. Protein product: CASSFGQGPYEQYF.

This CDR3 reads CASSLLPSLAEAFF. The DNA for the CDR3 is TGCGCCAGCAGCTTGCTTCCGTCCCTCGCTGAAGCTTTCTTT. The gene calls are TRBV5-1 and TRBJ1-1; D remains unclear. V was trimmed by 1 base and J by 6 bases, leaving 13 bases between them. Germline-derived CDR1 and CDR2 are SGHRS and YFSETQ. The CDR3 length is 14 residues.

The V gene is TRBV7-2, the J gene TRBJ2-1; possible D gene TRBD2, 5 bases. With 3 bases removed from V and 7 bases from J, the gap between germline ends came to 7 bases. The CDR3 length is 12 residues. The germline gives CDR1 SGHTA, CDR2 FQGNSA. CDR3 coding DNA: TGTGCCAGCAGCTTTTTAGCGAATGAGCAGTTCTTC. The encoded protein is CASSFLANEQFF.

The chain joins TRBV28 to TRBJ2-7; unclear D gene. With 3 bases removed from V and 2 bases from J, the gap between germline ends came to 5 bases. The CDR3 extends over 12 amino acids. Germline assignment: CDR1 MDHEN and CDR2 SYDVKM. The CDR3 reads CASSFRTYEQYF. The CDR3, as DNA: TGTGCCAGCAGTTTTAGAACCTACGAGCAGTACTTC.

The genes are TRBV7-2 and TRBJ1-1; 7 bases are a match to TRBD1. This CDR3 region has 14 residues. V shed 6 bases, J shed 6 bases, and the junction held 10 bases outside the gene matches. The germline gives CDR1 SGHTA, CDR2 FQGNSA. This chain's CDR3 is CASREKGARAEAFF. In DNA, the CDR3 is TGTGCCAGCAGGGAGAAGGGGGCTCGGGCTGAAGCTTTCTTT.

This rearrangement joins TRBV10-1 to TRBJ1-1, with D uncertain. V gave up 7 bases and J gave up 9 bases, with 3 bases separating them. Germline-derived CDR1 and CDR2 are WNHNN and SYGVQD (reference sequence). The CDR3 has 8 amino acids. The CDR3 reads CASNKAFF. CDR3 in DNA: TGCGCCAGCAATAAAGCTTTCTTT.

V gene TRBV2 combines with J gene TRBJ2-4; D is possibly TRBD2 (6 bases). CDR3 length: 16 residues. Trimming took 3 bases from V and 2 from J, leaving 14 bases between them. From germline, CDR1 is SNHLY and CDR2 FYNNEI. The CDR3 sequence: CASSDFAGSSKNIQYF. The CDR3 nucleotides read TGTGCCAGCAGTGATTTTGCGGGATCGTCCAAAAACATTCAGTACTTC.

The chain carries TRBV6-6 and TRBJ2-7, with TRBD1 as a possible D gene (5 bases). Between the trimmed V and J ends, which lost 5 bases and 3 bases, there was a span of 8 bases. This CDR3 spans 12 amino acids. Germline V CDR1 and CDR2: MNHNY, SVGAGI (reference sequence). Here the CDR3 reads CASSIDSYEQYF. The CDR3 DNA follows: TGTGCCAGCAGTATAGACAGCTACGAGCAGTACTTC.

The V gene is TRBV7-2, the J gene TRBJ2-7; possibly TRBD2 for D (6 bases). CDR3 length: 14 residues. Between the trimmed V and J ends, which lost 8 bases and 2 bases, there was a span of 16 bases. Germline V CDR1 and CDR2: SGHTA, FQGNSA. For the CDR3, the DNA is TGTGCCAGCGGCCGCGGGACGGATACCTACGAGCAGTACTTC. It translates to CASGRGTDTYEQYF.

CDR3 sequence reads: CASSWTSGSQYEQYF. The CDR3 bases are TGTGCCAGCAGCTGGACTAGCGGGAGCCAATACGAGCAGTACTTC. This sequence joins TRBV7-2 and TRBJ2-7; 13 nucleotides align to TRBD2. CDR1 SGHTA and CDR2 FQGNSA come from the germline V gene. The V gene end was trimmed by 4 bases and the J gene end by 4 bases; junction bases not matched to a gene: 4. This CDR3 spans 15 amino acids.

This sequence joins TRBV19 and TRBJ2-3, with D unclear. Trimming removed 5 bases at V and 5 bases at J, with 5 bases between. The germline V gene encodes CDR1 LNHDA and CDR2 SQIVND (reference sequence). The CDR3 is made up of 11 amino acids. CDR3 in DNA: TGTGCCAGTAGTTCGGTAGATACGCAGTATTTT. Its protein product is CASSSVDTQYF.

The V and J genes are TRBV6-6 and TRBJ2-1, with D possibly TRBD2 on 5 matching bases. The germline gives CDR1 MNHNY, CDR2 SVGAGI (reference sequence). The CDR3 is 15 residues long. V lost 6 bases and J lost 3, with 15 bases in between. CDR3 region: CASSTGAVVYNEQFF. Written as DNA, the CDR3 is TGTGCCAGCAGCACTGGAGCGGTAGTCTACAATGAGCAGTTCTTC.

This clone was detected only once. This chain joins TRBV14 and TRBJ1-1; 7 positions agree with TRBD1. Germline V CDR1 and CDR2: SGHDN, FVKESK. The V segment lost 4 bases and the J segment 5 bases; nucleotides outside the gene matches: 7. The CDR3 spans 14 residues. This chain's CDR3 is CASSRQGGGTEAFF. The CDR3 nucleotides read TGTGCCAGCAGCCGACAGGGTGGAGGAACTGAAGCTTTCTTT.